This T cell receptor (beta chain) appears in the sequencing data of a study of cytomegalovirus exposure and HLA in healthy donors. The trim removed 11 bases at V and 2 bases at J, leaving 9 bases unmatched. Germline loops: CDR1 SNHLY, CDR2 FYNNEI. This CDR3 has 14 amino acids. PCR employed 60 Vbeta and 13 Jbeta primers. Assay used: immunoSEQ multiplex PCR; TCRdb lists only in-frame clones, some missing. This table has over 100,000 clones, around three fifths appearing once. For this clone: Its cognate antigen is unknown.

Regarding the study as a whole: The majority of TCR sequences were rare, yet some public TCRs appeared in many donors.

The rearrangement joins TRBV2 to TRBJ2-1; 7 positions agree with TRBD1. The sequenced material came from PBMCs. This clonotype was sampled from a woman aged 35 to 49 in good health and CMV-seronegative. For the CDR3, the DNA is TGTGCCGCCTCACGGGACAGCCCCTACAATGAGCAGTTCTTC. Protein sequence: CAASRDSPYNEQFF.